This TCR beta chain was sequenced in a study of early T cells in non-severe SARS-CoV-2 infection. Study context: From unsorted whole blood, bulk RNA was sequenced, and the chains remained unpaired.

Study outcomes and limitations: Sequences matched to VDJdb favored anti-spike CD8 responses, while private and CD4 specificities were missed.

Unique molecular identifiers (one per individual cDNA molecule) were attached. TCRdb re-called the 5' RACE reads through MiXCR, storing one row per CDR3 protein. The sample includes some 45,000 distinct CDR3 sequences, over 8% seen only once; the top ten take around 5.3%. This clonotype came up a few times. Antigen specificity is unknown. CDR1 and CDR2 from the germline V gene are SGHTA and FQGNSA. CDR3 length: 15 amino acids. Trimming cost V 2 bases and J 3 bases, with 12 bases left between them. Here the sequenced sample was whole blood, taken at baseline. The chain couples TRBV7-2 to TRBJ2-3, with unresolved D. The origin of this receptor is an adult who was a healthcare worker with PCR-confirmed SARS-CoV-2 infection or an uninfected control (not recorded which). The CDR3 region is CASSLSLSTTDTQYF. CDR3 bases: TGTGCCAGCAGCTTATCCCTTAGCACGACAGATACGCAGTATTTT.